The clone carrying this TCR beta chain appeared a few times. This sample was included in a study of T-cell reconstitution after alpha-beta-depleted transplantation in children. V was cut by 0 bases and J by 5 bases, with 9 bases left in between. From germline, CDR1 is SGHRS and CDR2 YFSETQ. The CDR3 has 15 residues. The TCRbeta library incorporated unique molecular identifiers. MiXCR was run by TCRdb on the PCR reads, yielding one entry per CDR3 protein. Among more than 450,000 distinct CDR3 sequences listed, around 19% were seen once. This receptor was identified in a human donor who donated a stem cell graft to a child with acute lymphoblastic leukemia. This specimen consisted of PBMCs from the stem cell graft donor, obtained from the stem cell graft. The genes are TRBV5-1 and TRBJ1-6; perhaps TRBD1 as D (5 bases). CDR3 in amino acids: CASSLEGTHNSPLHF. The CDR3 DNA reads TGCGCCAGCAGCTTGGAAGGGACTCATAATTCACCCCTCCACTTT. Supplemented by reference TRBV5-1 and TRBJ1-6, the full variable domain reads KAGVTQTPRYLIKTRGQQVTLSCSPISGHRSVSWYQQTPGQGLQFLFEYFSETQRNKGNFPGRFSGRQFSNSRSEMNVSTLELGDSALYLCASSLEGTHNSPLHFGNGTRLTVT.